Listed below are T cell receptor beta chains from one sample, sequenced in a study of OX40 agonist ivuxolimab in advanced cancers. The protocol was immunoSEQ multiplex PCR, while the TCRdb copy is restricted to in-frame clones and leaves out a portion. This table has 71,000 or so clones, 70% to 90% appearing once. The specimen was CD4+ or CD8+ T cells sorted from blood, collected in a trial of the OX40 agonist ivuxolimab. Source of these receptors: an adult with an advanced solid tumor such as melanoma, head and neck, liver or kidney cancer. Both conserved end residues are part of each CDR3. The order of the fields is J gene, clone size, D gene, V gene, CDR3 protein, CDR3 DNA. D genes are given only for firm matches. Clone size is stated in some rows and not others, as once, few, many or a class when expanded.

j_gene: TRBJ2-7; abundance: .; d_gene: .; v_gene: TRBV28; CDR3aa: CASRGVSYEQYF; CDR3nt: TGTGCCAGCAGGGGGGTGTCCTACGAGCAGTACTTC
j_gene: TRBJ2-1; abundance: once; d_gene: TRBD1; v_gene: TRBV19; CDR3aa: CASSAGQGKVNEQFF; CDR3nt: TGTGCCAGTAGTGCGGGACAGGGGAAAGTGAATGAGCAGTTCTTC
j_gene: TRBJ1-2; abundance: .; d_gene: .; v_gene: TRBV30; CDR3aa: CAWTLHDGDYGYTF; CDR3nt: TGTGCCTGGACCCTACATGACGGAGACTATGGCTACACCTTC
j_gene: TRBJ2-3; abundance: .; d_gene: TRBD2; v_gene: TRBV7-2; CDR3aa: CASSLILAGGTDTQYF; CDR3nt: TGTGCCAGCAGCTTAATCCTAGCGGGGGGCACAGATACGCAGTATTTT
j_gene: TRBJ1-1; abundance: .; d_gene: TRBD1; v_gene: TRBV5-1; CDR3aa: CASSLGGQGLDTEAFF; CDR3nt: TGCGCCAGCAGCTTGGGGGGACAGGGGCTGGACACTGAAGCTTTCTTT
j_gene: TRBJ2-7; abundance: .; d_gene: TRBD1; v_gene: TRBV5-1; CDR3aa: CASSQTGTGLDEQYF; CDR3nt: TGCGCCAGCAGCCAAACCGGGACAGGGTTAGACGAGCAGTACTTC
j_gene: TRBJ1-2; abundance: .; d_gene: .; v_gene: TRBV4-1; CDR3aa: CASSPGSYGYTF; CDR3nt: TGCGCCAGCAGCCCTGGGAGCTATGGCTACACCTTC
j_gene: TRBJ1-4; abundance: .; d_gene: .; v_gene: TRBV19; CDR3aa: CASSLTNEKLFF; CDR3nt: TGTGCCAGTAGTCTAACTAATGAAAAACTGTTTTTT
j_gene: TRBJ2-7; abundance: .; d_gene: .; v_gene: TRBV7-2; CDR3aa: CASSLVGGETYEQYF; CDR3nt: TGTGCCAGCAGCTTAGTAGGGGGAGAAACCTACGAGCAGTACTTC
j_gene: TRBJ2-1; abundance: .; d_gene: TRBD2; v_gene: TRBV2; CDR3aa: CASSETSGLYNEQFF; CDR3nt: TGTGCCAGCAGTGAGACTAGCGGGTTATACAATGAGCAGTTCTTC
j_gene: TRBJ2-3; abundance: .; d_gene: TRBD1; v_gene: TRBV5-1; CDR3aa: CASSPGTGEFADTQYF; CDR3nt: TGCGCCAGCAGCCCCGGGACAGGGGAATTCGCAGATACGCAGTATTTT
j_gene: TRBJ2-1; abundance: .; d_gene: TRBD2; v_gene: TRBV23-1; CDR3aa: CASSPISGREDNEQFF; CDR3nt: TGCGCCAGCAGTCCGATTAGCGGGAGGGAGGACAATGAGCAGTTCTTC
j_gene: TRBJ2-3; abundance: .; d_gene: .; v_gene: TRBV28; CDR3aa: CASGRGFTDTQYF; CDR3nt: TGTGCCAGCGGGAGAGGGTTCACAGATACGCAGTATTTT
j_gene: TRBJ2-1; abundance: once; d_gene: TRBD1; v_gene: TRBV19; CDR3aa: CASTGTGYNEQFF; CDR3nt: TGTGCCAGTACGGGGACAGGGTACAATGAGCAGTTCTTC
j_gene: TRBJ2-4; abundance: .; d_gene: .; v_gene: TRBV9; CDR3aa: CASSVDNGRNIQYF; CDR3nt: TGTGCCAGCAGCGTAGATAATGGGAGAAACATTCAGTACTTC
j_gene: TRBJ2-5; abundance: .; d_gene: .; v_gene: TRBV11-1; CDR3aa: CASSLGETQYF; CDR3nt: TGTGCCAGCAGCTTGGGGGAGACCCAGTACTTC
j_gene: TRBJ1-5; abundance: few; d_gene: .; v_gene: TRBV28; CDR3aa: CASRGSNQPQHF; CDR3nt: TGTGCCAGCAGAGGCAGCAATCAGCCCCAGCATTTT
j_gene: TRBJ2-1; abundance: .; d_gene: .; v_gene: TRBV7-2; CDR3aa: CASRDQTEQFF; CDR3nt: TGTGCCAGCAGGGATCAGACGGAGCAGTTCTTC
j_gene: TRBJ2-3; abundance: .; d_gene: .; v_gene: TRBV10-3; CDR3aa: CAISDSGSRGTDTQYF; CDR3nt: TGTGCCATCAGTGACTCCGGGAGTAGGGGGACAGATACGCAGTATTTT
j_gene: TRBJ2-5; abundance: few; d_gene: TRBD1; v_gene: TRBV6-5; CDR3aa: CASSYSGETGETQYF; CDR3nt: TGTGCCAGCAGTTACTCGGGGGAGACAGGGGAGACCCAGTACTTC
j_gene: TRBJ2-1; abundance: .; d_gene: .; v_gene: TRBV11-2; CDR3aa: CASSQGPTRTDEQFF; CDR3nt: TGTGCCAGCAGCCAGGGACCAACCAGGACGGATGAGCAGTTCTTC
j_gene: TRBJ1-2; abundance: few; d_gene: .; v_gene: TRBV4-2; CDR3aa: CASSLQYRAPNYGYTF; CDR3nt: TGTGCCAGCAGCCTCCAATACAGGGCCCCAAACTATGGCTACACCTTC
j_gene: TRBJ1-5; abundance: .; d_gene: .; v_gene: TRBV5-1; CDR3aa: CASSLTADNQPQHF; CDR3nt: TGCGCCAGCAGCTTGACGGCAGATAATCAGCCCCAGCATTTT
j_gene: TRBJ1-4; abundance: .; d_gene: .; v_gene: TRBV6-4; CDR3aa: CASSPSPGNEKLFF; CDR3nt: TGTGCCAGCAGTCCATCCCCAGGGAATGAAAAACTGTTTTTT
j_gene: TRBJ1-6; abundance: .; d_gene: TRBD1; v_gene: TRBV5-1; CDR3aa: CASSLVQGADNSPLHF; CDR3nt: TGCGCCAGCAGCTTGGTGCAGGGGGCGGATAATTCACCCCTCCACTTT
j_gene: TRBJ1-1; abundance: .; d_gene: .; v_gene: TRBV28; CDR3aa: CASTPGRVNTEAFF; CDR3nt: TGTGCCAGCACCCCCGGGAGGGTGAACACTGAAGCTTTCTTT
j_gene: TRBJ2-7; abundance: .; d_gene: TRBD1; v_gene: TRBV7-2; CDR3aa: CASSLGVTGIFYEQYF; CDR3nt: TGTGCCAGCAGCTTAGGGGTGACAGGGATTTTCTACGAGCAGTACTTC
j_gene: TRBJ2-3; abundance: .; d_gene: TRBD2; v_gene: TRBV7-3; CDR3aa: CASSFRPGLAADTQYF; CDR3nt: TGTGCCAGCAGCTTCCGACCCGGACTAGCGGCAGATACGCAGTATTTT
j_gene: TRBJ1-1; abundance: .; d_gene: .; v_gene: TRBV5-4; CDR3aa: CASSLALNTEAFF; CDR3nt: TGTGCCAGCAGCTTGGCTTTGAACACTGAAGCTTTCTTT
j_gene: TRBJ1-1; abundance: .; d_gene: .; v_gene: TRBV7-9; CDR3aa: CASSLSRNSVNTEAFF; CDR3nt: TGTGCCAGCAGCTTATCCAGAAACAGTGTGAACACTGAAGCTTTCTTT
j_gene: TRBJ1-2; abundance: .; d_gene: .; v_gene: TRBV7-8; CDR3aa: CANSHTGYYGYTF; CDR3nt: TGTGCCAACAGCCATACAGGGTATTATGGCTACACCTTC
j_gene: TRBJ2-7; abundance: .; d_gene: .; v_gene: TRBV21-1; CDR3aa: CASSKCGQADEQYF; CDR3nt: TGTGCCAGCAGTAAATGCGGACAGGCCGACGAGCAGTACTTC
j_gene: TRBJ2-5; abundance: .; d_gene: .; v_gene: TRBV11-3; CDR3aa: CASSQQERETQYF; CDR3nt: TGTGCCAGCAGCCAACAGGAAAGAGAGACCCAGTACTTC
j_gene: TRBJ1-1; abundance: few; d_gene: .; v_gene: TRBV4-2; CDR3aa: CASSPRTENTEAFF; CDR3nt: TGTGCCAGCAGCCCCCGGACAGAGAACACTGAAGCTTTCTTT
j_gene: TRBJ2-7; abundance: .; d_gene: .; v_gene: TRBV5-8; CDR3aa: CASSLDYEQYF; CDR3nt: TGTGCCAGCAGCTTGGACTACGAGCAGTACTTC
j_gene: TRBJ1-2; abundance: few; d_gene: TRBD1; v_gene: TRBV19; CDR3aa: CASSIDRDYGYTF; CDR3nt: TGTGCCAGTAGTATCGACAGGGACTATGGCTACACCTTC
j_gene: TRBJ2-1; abundance: .; d_gene: .; v_gene: TRBV11-2; CDR3aa: CASSLQTKREQFF; CDR3nt: TGTGCCAGCAGCTTACAGACGAAGCGGGAGCAGTTCTTC